This T cell receptor (beta chain) was observed in a study of blood T cell repertoires in COVID-19. Overall study: Researchers got acute and convalescent COVID-19 samples from the United States, Italy and Spain. In each case, the material was cDNA or gDNA derived from T cells, B-cell-depleted T cells, or PBMCs.

How the authors handled the data: The assay estimated nucleated cells by amplifying reference gene primers. The repertoire was sequenced with immunoSEQ multiplex PCR; TCRdb's copy has only in-frame clones and lacks some. V and J calls and clone size are those listed in that table; D and trimming were worked out from the DNA. The table has about 150,000 clones, 82% seen once. This CDR3 has 14 residues. Trimming removed 2 bases from V and 2 bases from J, with 9 bases in between. Germline V gene lookup returns CDR1 SGHTA and CDR2 FQGNSA. The chain carries TRBV7-2 and TRBJ1-2; D perhaps matches TRBD1 (5 bases). This TCR was recovered from a human donor with acute or convalescent COVID-19. The donor label of this sample is uncertain. Sequencing was carried out using peripheral blood. CDR3: CASSLWGGNYGYTF. CDR3 sequence (DNA): TGTGCCAGCAGCTTATGGGGGGGGAACTATGGCTACACCTTC. The complete variable domain, with remaining parts taken from reference TRBV7-2 and TRBJ1-2, reads GAGVSQSPSNKVTEKGKDVELRCDPISGHTALYWYRQSLGQGLEFLIYFQGNSAPDKSGLPSDRFSAERTGGSVSTLTIQRTQQEDSAVYLCASSLWGGNYGYTFGSGTRLTVV.